What follows are 21 T cell receptor beta chains derived from one specimen sequenced in a study of T cells in localized non-small cell lung cancer. Here immunoSEQ multiplex PCR was the method, and the copy in TCRdb shows in-frame clones only, minus some. This table has 1,500 to 2,000 clones, 30% to 40% appearing once. The sequences come from lung tumor tissue, collected before any cancer treatment. Every receptor here comes from a woman aged 35-75 years with stage I lung adenocarcinoma.

This clone was picked up a small number of times. The CDR3: CASSVGVVNYGYTF. In DNA, the CDR3 is TGTGCCAGCAGCGTAGGGGTAGTTAACTATGGCTACACCTTC. This chain connects TRBV9 to TRBJ1-2; D not certain. Trimming left V 0 bases short and J 1 base short, with 7 bases between. The CDR3 length is 14 residues. Germline V gene lookup returns CDR1 SGDLS and CDR2 YYNGEE.

This clone was counted between two and nine times. J is TRBJ1-1 and V is TRBV19, with TRBD1 as a possible D gene (6 bases). The V and J ends lost 6 bases and 1 base respectively, with 9 bases between them. Germline lookup yields CDR1 LNHDA and CDR2 SQIVND (reference sequence). The CDR3 totals 13 residues. The CDR3 spells CASREDRNTEAFF. In DNA form, the CDR3 reads TGTGCCAGTAGGGAGGACAGGAACACTGAAGCTTTCTTT.

This clone appeared a few times. The junction departs from germline at one end; a sequencing error may be responsible. The chain employs TRBV6-8 and TRBJ2-2; 10 bases fit TRBD1. The CDR3 totals 14 residues. The germline gives CDR1 MNHGY, CDR2 SAAAGT. The CDR3, as DNA: TGTGCCATCAGTGGGACAGGGGTGGCCGGGGAGCTGTTTTTT. Translation: CAISGTGVAGELFF.

The V gene is TRBV6-8, the J gene TRBJ2-7; D remains ambiguous. The CDR3 contains 13 residues. Trimming left V 0 bases short and J 3 bases short, with 6 bases between. Germline CDR1 is MNHGY and CDR2 is SAAAGT. The CDR3, as DNA: TGTGCCAGCAGTTACTCGAACTACTACGAGCAGTACTTC. Encoded protein: CASSYSNYYEQYF.

The rearrangement joins TRBV11-3 to TRBJ1-1; weak D call: TRBD1 (5 bases). Germline V CDR1 and CDR2: SGHNT, YENEEA. The CDR3 runs 15 residues. Between the trimmed V and J ends, which lost 2 bases and 0 bases, there was a span of 10 bases. CDR3 DNA sequence: TGTGCCAGCAGCTTACCCGCAGGGCTGAACACTGAAGCTTTCTTT. Translated, it gives CASSLPAGLNTEAFF.

This clone was detected a few times. The J gene is TRBJ2-3, the V gene TRBV7-4; weak D call: TRBD2 (5 bases). The germline V and J ends were trimmed by 6 bases and 3 bases, with 16 bases remaining between them. Germline CDR1 and CDR2: SGHVT and SQSDAQ. This CDR3 region has 15 residues. The CDR3 DNA sequence: TGTGCCAGCAGACCAAGCGGATCTAGTACAGATACGCAGTATTTT. Translated, it gives CASRPSGSSTDTQYF.

A few counts support this clone. This CDR3 is CASKGTLQETQYF. The CDR3, as DNA: TGTGCCAGCAAAGGGACACTCCAAGAGACCCAGTACTTC. The genes are TRBV6-8 and TRBJ2-5; TRBD1 might be the D (6 bases). In germline, CDR1 is MNHGY, CDR2 SAAAGT. V was trimmed by 7 bases and J by 1 base, leaving 10 bases between them. There are 13 residues in the CDR3.

The rearrangement links TRBV13 to TRBJ1-1; unclear D gene. This CDR3 has 14 residues. V lost 0 bases and J 3 bases, leaving 8 bases between the germline ends. Germline loops: CDR1 PRHDT, CDR2 FYEKMQ (reference sequence). CDR3 sequence: CASSLGGEDTEAFF. In nucleotides, the CDR3 is TGTGCCAGCAGCTTAGGGGGAGAGGACACTGAAGCTTTCTTT.

This clone was counted once. This chain connects TRBV18 to TRBJ1-2, with a tentative D call TRBD1 (6 bases). The V end lost 3 bases, the J end lost 1 base, and 12 bases lay between the germline ends. This CDR3 has 15 residues. Germline V gene lookup returns CDR1 KGHSH and CDR2 LQKENI. The CDR3 loop is CASSPRQVYNYGYTF. The CDR3 DNA reads as TGTGCCAGCTCACCGCGACAGGTCTATAACTATGGCTACACCTTC.

The chain has TRBV11-3 and TRBJ2-7; 12 nucleotides line up with TRBD2. V gave up 6 bases and J gave up 5 bases; unmatched junction bases: 5. CDR3 size: 14 residues. CDR1 and CDR2 (germline): SGHNT, YENEEA. CDR3 residues: CASSSSGRGDEQYF. CDR3 in DNA: TGTGCCAGCAGTTCTAGCGGGAGGGGGGACGAGCAGTACTTC.

The genes are TRBV30 and TRBJ1-4, with 9 bases fitting TRBD1. Trimming took 2 bases from V and 8 from J; bases not matched to a gene: 6. The CDR3 totals 14 residues. CDR1 is GTSNPN and CDR2 is SVGIG in the germline V gene (reference sequence). CDR3 sequence (DNA): TGTGCCTGGAGTAAGGGACAGGGCCGCGAAAAACTGTTTTTT. Translation: CAWSKGQGREKLFF.

This clone was seen a handful of times. V is TRBV27 and J is TRBJ2-5; D is undetermined. The CDR3 contains 15 residues. Trimming shortened V by 3 bases and J by 2 bases, and 13 bases separated the two germline ends. The germline V gene encodes CDR1 MNHEY and CDR2 SMNVEV (reference sequence). The CDR3 bases are TGTGCCAGCAGTTTTAACTCGGCGTATCAAGAGACCCAGTACTTC. Translating gives CASSFNSAYQETQYF.

This clone was counted between two and nine times. One end of the junction is discordant with germline, which a read error may explain. The rearrangement links TRBV25-1 to TRBJ1-2; D is unresolved. Germline V gives CDR1 MGHDK, CDR2 SYGVNS. The CDR3 is 12 residues long. CDR3 DNA sequence: TGTGCCAGCAGTGGAAGTGTCTATGGTTACACCTTC. Translation: CASSGSVYGYTF.

The V and J genes are TRBV29-1 and TRBJ1-2; D may be TRBD1 (6 bases). V gave up 4 bases and J gave up 6 bases, with 12 bases separating them. Germline lookup yields CDR1 SQVTM and CDR2 ANQGSEA. The CDR3 spans 12 residues. CDR3 sequence (DNA): TGCAGCGTTGGGACAGCAAACGATGGCTACACCTTC. Translation: CSVGTANDGYTF.

This rearrangement joins TRBV9 to TRBJ2-5, with D perhaps assigned TRBD1 or TRBD2 (5 bases each). Trimming left V 0 bases short and J 3 bases short, with 6 bases between. Germline V gives CDR1 SGDLS, CDR2 YYNGEE. The CDR3 totals 13 residues. In DNA form, the CDR3 reads TGTGCCAGCAGCGTAGGGGGGAAAGAGACCCAGTACTTC. The encoded protein is CASSVGGKETQYF. Using reference TRBV9 and TRBJ2-5 for the parts outside the CDR3, the full variable domain is DSGVTQTPKHLITATGQRVTLRCSPRSGDLSVYWYQQSLDQGLQFLIQYYNGEERAKGNILERFSAQQFPDLHSELNLSSLELGDSALYFCASSVGGKETQYFGPGTRLLVL.

This chain connects TRBV11-3 to TRBJ1-5; 9 bases are shared with TRBD1. V shed 3 bases and J 7 bases; nucleotides not matched to a gene: 7. The CDR3 is 15 amino acids. The germline V gene has CDR1 SGHNT and CDR2 YENEEA. The CDR3 nucleotides are TGTGCCAGCAGCTTGTGGACAGGGGAAGGGCAGCCCCAGCATTTT. As protein: CASSLWTGEGQPQHF. Full variable domain (missing parts from reference TRBV11-3 and TRBJ1-5): EAGVVQSPRYKIIEKKQPVAFWCNPISGHNTLYWYLQNLGQGPELLIRYENEEAVDDSQLPKDRFSAERLKGVDSTLKIQPAELGDSAVYLCASSLWTGEGQPQHFGDGTRLSIL.

For this clone: Distinct nucleotide sequences in the sample also encode this CDR3. The V call is TRBV19, the J call TRBJ2-3; 7 nucleotides match TRBD2. Germline loops: CDR1 LNHDA, CDR2 SQIVND (reference sequence). CDR3 length: 14 amino acids. Trimming took 1 base from V and 3 from J; bases not matched to a gene: 1. This CDR3 reads CASSIAGGTDTQYF. In DNA, the CDR3 is TGTGCCAGTAGTATAGCCGGGGGGACAGATACGCAGTATTTT.

The CDR3 DNA sequence: TGCAGCGTCTCAGGAGTCCTAGCCAAAAACATTCAGTACTTC. Its protein product is CSVSGVLAKNIQYF. The J gene is TRBJ2-4, the V gene TRBV29-1; D unresolved. CDR1 is SQVTM, CDR2 ANQGSEA, per germline. This CDR3 contains 14 residues. The germline V and J ends were trimmed by 6 bases and 0 bases, with 12 bases remaining between them.

This clone was seen a handful of times. The chain couples TRBV4-1 to TRBJ2-2; TRBD1 is a possible D gene (5 bases). The CDR3 is 18 residues long. V shed 0 bases and J shed 2 bases, with 16 bases lying between them. Germline V lookup: CDR1 MGHRA, CDR2 YSYEKL. Written as DNA, the CDR3 is TGCGCCAGCAGCCAAGAAGGGCCCGGCAGGGCAAACACCGGGGAGCTGTTTTTT. Protein: CASSQEGPGRANTGELFF.

A few counts support this clone. DNA for the CDR3: TGTGCCACCAGCAGTTGGACGGGATCTAATGAAAAACTGTTTTTT. Protein sequence: CATSSWTGSNEKLFF. J is TRBJ1-4 and V is TRBV15; D not certain. This CDR3 region has 15 residues. Germline CDR1 reads LNHNV; CDR2 reads YYDKDF (reference sequence). V lost 3 bases to trimming and J lost 3 bases, with 11 bases between them.

The rearrangement links TRBV6-8 to TRBJ2-1; TRBD2 agrees at 9 bases. V shed 5 bases and J 7 bases; nucleotides not matched to a gene: 9. The CDR3 sequence is 15 residues long. CDR1 MNHGY and CDR2 SAAAGT come from the germline V gene. CDR3 sequence reads: CASSGGLAGWNEQFF. The CDR3 nucleotides read TGTGCCAGCAGTGGCGGGCTAGCGGGATGGAATGAGCAGTTCTTC.